This T cell receptor (beta chain) was profiled in a study of identical twins. Study outcomes and limitations: Excess sharing between twins was weaker in beta out-of-frame sequences.

A universal primer site was incorporated via template switching, and the cDNA contained unique molecular identifiers. From the 5' RACE reads, TCRdb called clonotypes with MiXCR, one entry per CDR3 protein. The table lists about 240,000 distinct CDR3 sequences, under 12% of them singletons, with 9% to 10% in the top ten. Germline CDR1 and CDR2: LGHNA and YNFKEQ. CDR3 length equals 15 residues. Trimming removed 0 bases from V and 10 bases from J; junction bases left unmatched: 8. This clonotype was found a few times. Its target is unknown. The specimen sequenced was memory T cells sorted from blood. The source of this sequence is a man in his forties or fifties in good health. V and J are TRBV4-2 and TRBJ2-1, with 8 positions matching TRBD1. This CDR3 reads CASSQDKTDRAEQFF. The CDR3 DNA follows: TGTGCCAGCAGCCAAGATAAGACGGACAGGGCGGAGCAGTTCTTC.